This T cell receptor beta chain was identified in a study of CD8+CD57+ T cells in acquired aplastic anemia. The study's findings and limits: Significance was not reached for CD8+ Simpson's diversity between patients and controls. The same twenty-nine CD8+ CDR3 sequences occurred in patients and in controls.

As concerns this clonotype: What it binds is unknown.

Trimming stripped 5 bases from V and 6 bases from J, with 14 bases between. Germline V gene sequence: CDR1 DFQATT, CDR2 SNEGSKA (reference sequence). CDR3 length: 14 amino acids. The authors sequenced patients whose flow cytometry had shown CD8+CD57+ cell expansion. Both TCR beta VDJ combination and CDR3 sequence profiling were carried out. Genomic DNA was the template for this profiling. TCRdb recomputed calls from the reads with MiXCR, one row per CDR3 protein. The repertoire holds fewer than 250,000 distinct CDR3 sequences, less than 60% seen once, with around 20% in the top ten. Material: sorted CD4+, CD8+, or CD8+CD57+ T cells (not recorded which) from PBMCs. This receptor was identified in a human donor with aplastic anemia. V gene TRBV20-1 combines with J gene TRBJ1-6; possible D gene TRBD1, 6 bases. CDR3 nucleotides: TGCAGTGCTCGGGAGGGACAACTTAATTCACCCCTCCACTTT. This gives the protein CSAREGQLNSPLHF.